This T cell receptor (beta chain) emerged from a study of T cells in Graves' hyperthyroidism and ophthalmopathy. Findings and limits, study-wide: Clonotypes that were expanded in thyroid above 0.001 mostly appeared in blood too.

This clonotype was picked up many times. Antigen: not known. Diagnoses were made from clinical symptoms, serum measures (thyroxine and TRAb), thyroid ultrasound and orbital computed tomography. This sample holds PBMCs from roughly 10 ml fresh peripheral blood. This CDR3 has 14 residues. Germline V gene data show CDR1 as KGHSH and CDR2 as LQKENI. V was trimmed by 5 bases and J by 4 bases, leaving 12 bases between them. RNA transcripts provided the source from which TCR beta CDR3 regions were amplified. HTBI primers were the set used in a first-round RT-PCR of the TCR CDR3. TCRdb re-derived calls from the multiplex PCR reads in MiXCR, one entry per CDR3 protein. Found here are 730,000 or so distinct CDR3 sequences, over 15% of them singletons; the top ten hold 16%.

Sequenced material: blood. This TCR was sampled from a woman aged 45 to 65 with Graves' hyperthyroidism that later progressed to Graves' ophthalmopathy. The chain is built from TRBV18 and TRBJ2-1, with a possible D match to TRBD1 (6 bases). The CDR3 bases are TGTGCCAGCTCATCCGGGACAACTTACAATGAGCAGTTCTTC. This translates into CASSSGTTYNEQFF.